These 28 T cell receptor beta chains were sequenced from one sample in a study of CD8 T cells in ankylosing spondylitis (dated by TCRdb to 2017 to 2019). The library was produced with 5' RACE. The instrument given in TCRdb is Illumina HiSeq 2500. TCRdb reprocessed the public reads (quality trimming at Q25 with fastp, clone calling with MiXCR) and kept in-frame beta chains. Rows are unified per CDR3 protein, each entry keeping the most common DNA and genes. The sample includes under 450,000 distinct CDR3 sequences, with about 20% observed a single time. The ten most abundant clones make up approximately 14% of the sample. Material for sequencing was blood, either unsorted or a sorted T cell fraction (not recorded which). These receptors were taken from a male donor with ankylosing spondylitis or in good health (not recorded which).

This clonotype was picked up a small number of times. The chain couples TRBV15 to TRBJ2-5; D gene uncertain. Trimming shortened V by 0 bases and J by 5 bases, and 19 bases separated the two germline ends. Germline V gene sequence: CDR1 LNHNV, CDR2 YYDKDF (reference sequence). This CDR3 region has 17 residues. The CDR3 spells CATSRDRAVPTRETQYF. CDR3 bases: TGTGCCACCAGCAGAGATCGCGCAGTTCCCACACGGGAGACCCAGTACTTC.

The J gene is TRBJ2-2, the V gene TRBV10-2; 9 nucleotides agree with TRBD1. J gave up 5 bases and V 6 bases, and 10 bases lay outside the gene matches. Per germline, CDR1 WSHSY and CDR2 SAAADI. The length of the CDR3 is 16 residues. DNA of the CDR3: TGCGCCAGCAGCATGACAGGGGGATACCGGACCGGGGAGCTGTTTTTT. Translating it yields CASSMTGGYRTGELFF.

The chain employs TRBV12-3 or TRBV12-4 and TRBJ2-2; D is ambiguous. Between the trimmed V and J ends, which lost 5 bases and 6 bases, there was a span of 10 bases. The CDR3 contains 13 residues. The CDR3 nucleotides read TGTGCCAGCAGTACACGGACCGCCGGGGAGCTGTTTTTT. This translates into CASSTRTAGELFF.

The chain has TRBV28 and TRBJ2-6; D ambiguous. Trimming removed 7 bases from V and 0 bases from J, with 10 bases in between. The CDR3 has 15 amino acids. CDR1 is MDHEN and CDR2 is SYDVKM in the germline V gene. The CDR3 coding sequence is TGTGCCAGCACTGGGGTTTTCTCTGGGGCCAACGTCCTGACTTTC. Protein sequence: CASTGVFSGANVLTF.

The chain recombines TRBV12-3 or TRBV12-4 with TRBJ1-5; no reliable D call. CDR3 length equals 14 residues. V was clipped by 6 bases and J by 6 bases, with 15 bases between them. The DNA for the CDR3 is TGTGCCAGCAGCTACGGTGATTTTAGTCAGCCCCAGCATTTT. Amino acids: CASSYGDFSQPQHF.

In its sample, this clonotype was seen a few times. This chain links TRBV19 with TRBJ2-3; D remains ambiguous. The germline V gene encodes CDR1 LNHDA and CDR2 SQIVND (reference sequence). V lost 6 bases to trimming and J lost 0 bases, with 13 bases between them. The CDR3 sequence is 15 residues long. In nucleotides, the CDR3 is TGTGCCAGTAGCCGCTTAGATACTAGCACAGATACGCAGTATTTT. Translated: CASSRLDTSTDTQYF. Variable domain in full (rest from reference TRBV19 and TRBJ2-3): DGGITQSPKYLFRKEGQNVTLSCEQNLNHDAMYWYRQDPGQGLRLIYYSQIVNDFQKGDIAEGYSVSREKKESFPLTVTSAQKNPTAFYLCASSRLDTSTDTQYFGPGTRLTVL.

The chain carries TRBV2 and TRBJ2-1; no firm D call. The germline CDR1 and CDR2 sequences are SNHLY and FYNNEI. Deletions cut 6 bases from V and 8 bases from J, with 5 bases between. The length of the CDR3 is 10 residues. This CDR3 reads CASRSDEQFF. DNA of the CDR3: TGTGCCAGCAGGTCAGATGAGCAGTTCTTC.

The chain recombines TRBV12-3 or TRBV12-4 with TRBJ1-2, with a weak D call TRBD1 (5 bases). The CDR3 is 13 residues long. With 8 bases removed from V and 6 bases from J, the gap between germline ends came to 16 bases. The CDR3 DNA reads TGTGCCAGCTGGAGGAGCAGGGCACATGGCTACACCTTC. This codes for CASWRSRAHGYTF.

This clonotype has only one observation. V usage is TRBV12-3 or TRBV12-4 and J usage is TRBJ2-1; possibly TRBD1 for D (6 bases). Trimming shortened V by 6 bases and J by 4 bases, and 28 bases separated the two germline ends. The CDR3 is made up of 19 amino acids. The CDR3, as DNA: TGTGCCAGCAGCCCATCGTTGGAGGACAGCAACCAAGTTTACAATGAGCAGTTCTTC. Protein sequence: CASSPSLEDSNQVYNEQFF.

The rearrangement joins TRBV5-1 to TRBJ2-1; perhaps TRBD2 as D (6 bases). V lost 0 bases and J 7 bases, leaving 11 bases between the germline ends. Germline V gene lookup returns CDR1 SGHRS and CDR2 YFSETQ. This CDR3 has 14 residues. The CDR3 nucleotides are TGCGCCAGCAGCTTGGCCCCGGGGAGGAATGAGCAGTTCTTC. Protein product: CASSLAPGRNEQFF.

The chain recombines TRBV7-3 with TRBJ2-6; 7 bases align to TRBD1. J was trimmed by 4 bases and V by 1 base; bases with no gene match: 28. Germline CDR1 is SGHTA and CDR2 is FQGTGA. The CDR3 has 24 residues. The CDR3 DNA reads TGTGCCAGCAGCTTAAACCCCCTTACGACAGGGCTGTTGTGGGGCCCCGAGGGGGCCAACGTCCTGACTTTC. Its protein product is CASSLNPLTTGLLWGPEGANVLTF.

This clonotype was detected a few times. The chain links TRBV7-2 to TRBJ2-3; 8 bases are a match to TRBD2. This CDR3 spans 17 amino acids. Trimming removed 5 bases from V and 3 bases from J; junction bases left unmatched: 13. Germline V gene sequence: CDR1 SGHTA, CDR2 FQGNSA. CDR3 nucleotides: TGTGCCAGCAGCCCCGATTTAGCGGGGTTTACTACAGATACGCAGTATTTT. Amino acids: CASSPDLAGFTTDTQYF.

This chain links TRBV20-1 with TRBJ2-7, with D possibly being TRBD2 (6 bases). The CDR3 is 13 residues long. Germline V lookup: CDR1 DFQATT, CDR2 SNEGSKA (reference sequence). V lost 2 bases and J lost 6, with 14 bases in between. The CDR3 DNA follows: TGCAGTGCTAGAAGCCCGGGACTCGTCGAGCAGTACTTC. Translating gives CSARSPGLVEQYF.

The chain combines TRBV20-1 with TRBJ1-1, with D uncertain. This CDR3 has 15 residues. Trimming cost V 0 bases and J 0 bases, with 11 bases left between them. From germline, CDR1 is DFQATT and CDR2 SNEGSKA (reference sequence). DNA for the CDR3: TGCAGTGCTAGAGATGTAACACTCATGAACACTGAAGCTTTCTTT. Translation gives CSARDVTLMNTEAFF.

This clonotype was seen only a few times. The chain links TRBV12-3 or TRBV12-4 to TRBJ2-1, with D possibly TRBD2 on 7 matching bases. The CDR3 is made up of 15 amino acids. V lost 8 bases and J lost 4, with 18 bases in between. DNA for the CDR3: TGTGCCAGCGGTTCGGGGGGCGGGGTTTACAATGAGCAGTTCTTC. Its translation: CASGSGGGVYNEQFF.

The table lists this clonotype with a few counts. The chain carries TRBV3-1 and TRBJ2-7; D is perhaps TRBD2 (6 bases). CDR3 length: 17 residues. Germline values: CDR1 LGHDT, CDR2 YNNKEL (reference sequence). Trimming left V 4 bases short and J 7 bases short, with 26 bases between. CDR3 in amino acids: CASSPLRGRPPGGEQYF. The CDR3 nucleotides are TGTGCCAGCAGCCCTCTTAGAGGACGGCCTCCTGGGGGGGAGCAGTACTTC.

V gene TRBV9 combines with J gene TRBJ2-1; 8 positions match TRBD2. Trimming at V came to 3 bases and at J to 7 bases, leaving 6 bases not matched to a gene. The length of the CDR3 is 14 residues. CDR1 SGDLS and CDR2 YYNGEE come from the germline V gene. CDR3 region: CASSDGGGGNEQFF. The CDR3 DNA sequence: TGTGCCAGCAGCGATGGCGGCGGGGGGAATGAGCAGTTCTTC. Filled out from reference TRBV9 and TRBJ2-1, the complete variable domain reads DSGVTQTPKHLITATGQRVTLRCSPRSGDLSVYWYQQSLDQGLQFLIQYYNGEERAKGNILERFSAQQFPDLHSELNLSSLELGDSALYFCASSDGGGGNEQFFGPGTRLTVL.

This clonotype was counted between two and nine times. The V gene is TRBV20-1, the J gene TRBJ1-1; D possibly corresponds to TRBD1 (5 bases). Germline V CDR1 and CDR2: DFQATT, SNEGSKA (reference sequence). The CDR3 loop spans 17 amino acids. Trimming removed 0 bases at V and 0 bases at J, with 17 bases between. The CDR3 region is CSARDQDTEILNTEAFF. CDR3 sequence (DNA): TGCAGTGCTAGAGATCAGGACACCGAAATTTTGAACACTGAAGCTTTCTTT.

This clonotype was detected a few times. The chain uses TRBV20-1 and TRBJ2-7, with D unresolved. CDR1 DFQATT and CDR2 SNEGSKA come from the germline V gene (reference sequence). The length of the CDR3 is 13 residues. With 6 bases removed from V and 5 bases from J, the gap between germline ends came to 17 bases. CDR3 in amino acids: CSAKHRTNNEQYF. CDR3 DNA: TGCAGTGCAAAACACCGGACCAATAACGAGCAGTACTTC.

This clonotype was seen only a few times. V gene TRBV2 combines with J gene TRBJ2-3; D ambiguous. The germline V gene encodes CDR1 SNHLY and CDR2 FYNNEI. CDR3 length: 12 residues. V lost 3 bases, J lost 3 bases, and 4 bases lay in between. CDR3 sequence reads: CASSDWTDTQYF. The CDR3, as DNA: TGTGCCAGCAGTGACTGGACAGATACGCAGTATTTT.

The genes are TRBV29-1 and TRBJ2-1; TRBD1 matches 9 bases. V trimming: 6 bases; J trimming: 2 bases; junction bases outside the gene matches: 11. Germline CDR1 SQVTM, CDR2 ANQGSEA. This CDR3 spans 16 amino acids. The CDR3 spells CSVIPVRDRAYNEQFF. CDR3 sequence (DNA): TGCAGCGTAATACCAGTGAGGGACAGGGCCTACAATGAGCAGTTCTTC.

This rearrangement joins TRBV6-2 or TRBV6-3 to TRBJ1-5; 8 bases match TRBD1. The CDR3 runs to 17 residues. With 2 bases clipped from V and 2 bases from J, the junction kept 8 bases outside the gene matches. Germline V lookup: CDR1 MNHEY, CDR2 SVGEGT. DNA for the CDR3: TGTGCCAGCAGTTACAGGCAGGGGGCCAATGGCAATCAGCCCCAGCATTTT. It translates to CASSYRQGANGNQPQHF.

This clonotype has just a few counts. This chain uses TRBV12-3 or TRBV12-4 with TRBJ1-6; possible D gene TRBD1, 5 bases. Between the trimmed V and J ends, which lost 3 bases and 9 bases, there was a span of 15 bases. The CDR3 loop spans 15 amino acids. For the CDR3, the DNA is TGTGCCAGCAGTTTTATGGGACTGTGGGGTTCACCCCTCCACTTT. Its translation: CASSFMGLWGSPLHF.

V is TRBV9 and J is TRBJ1-1, with D hard to call. This CDR3 is built from 15 residues. The V end was cut by 3 bases, the J end by 3 bases, with 15 bases between. Germline CDR1 is SGDLS and CDR2 is YYNGEE. The CDR3 reads CASSARVLGDTEAFF. The DNA of the CDR3 is TGTGCCAGCAGCGCACGGGTCCTCGGGGACACTGAAGCTTTCTTT.

The table lists this clonotype with many counts. V usage is TRBV5-1 and J usage is TRBJ2-3, with 8 bases that match TRBD2. The length of the CDR3 is 15 residues. V was clipped by 0 bases and J by 4 bases; unmatched bases: 4. The germline CDR1 and CDR2 sequences are SGHRS and YFSETQ. In DNA form, the CDR3 reads TGCGCCAGCAGCTTGGGGACTAGCTCTGCAGATACGCAGTATTTT. This translates into CASSLGTSSADTQYF.

The chain joins TRBV7-6 to TRBJ2-5; the D is unclear. The CDR3 is made up of 13 amino acids. Germline lookup yields CDR1 SGHVS and CDR2 FNYEAQ. The V end lost 2 bases, the J end lost 1 base, and 5 bases lay between the germline ends. The CDR3 bases are TGTGCCAGCAGCTTACAGCCCCAAGAGACCCAGTACTTC. The encoded protein is CASSLQPQETQYF.

This clonotype occurred a few times. The J gene is TRBJ2-1, the V gene TRBV19, with D maybe TRBD2 (7 bases). The germline gives CDR1 LNHDA, CDR2 SQIVND (reference sequence). The CDR3 has 17 residues. V shed 0 bases and J shed 8 bases, with 20 bases lying between them. The CDR3 loop is CASSIDLAGKGGDEQFF. The CDR3 DNA is TGTGCCAGTAGTATAGATTTGGCAGGGAAGGGGGGGGATGAGCAGTTCTTC.

The chain's CDR3 is CSAGAETYEQYF. The CDR3 DNA reads TGCAGTGCCGGGGCCGAGACCTACGAGCAGTACTTC. The V and J genes are TRBV20-1 and TRBJ2-7; tentatively, D is TRBD1 or TRBD2 (5 bases each). This CDR3 has 12 residues. Trimming left V 6 bases short and J 2 bases short, with 11 bases between. CDR1 and CDR2 from the germline V gene are DFQATT and SNEGSKA (reference sequence).